The 5 T cell receptor beta chains presented below share a single source sample, sequenced in a study of PD-1 blockade in classical Hodgkin lymphoma (dated by TCRdb to the early 2020s). The sample's time point label is to be understood as: cycle 1 day 1 (C1D1), immediately before nivolumab initiation. Every trial patient had relapsed following autologous stem cell transplantation, and prior brentuximab vedotin exposure was what differed among cohorts A, B and C. A Miltenyi CD8+ T cell isolation kit was used for magnetic negative selection to purify CD8+ T cells from thawed PBMCs. The library was produced with the immunoSEQ multiplex PCR assay. TCRdb stores this immuneACCESS table with in-frame sequences only. Part of the clones is absent; in the studies checked, under half of the shortfall reflects unresolved V genes, and no reason is known for the rest. In this sample the table shows about 8,200 clones, more than 70% of which occur a single time. The ten most abundant clones make up roughly a fifth of the sample.

Material: CD8+ T cells from blood, obtained at baseline. The receptors come from a human donor with classical Hodgkin lymphoma.

J is TRBJ2-1 and V is TRBV28; the D is unclear. The CDR3 consists of 16 residues. The V end was cut by 2 bases, the J end by 8 bases, with 19 bases between. CDR1 MDHEN and CDR2 SYDVKM come from the germline V gene. In DNA, the CDR3 is TGTGCCAGCAGTTTAGACTTGGGTAGAGAACGCGATGAGCAGTTCTTC. It yields the protein CASSLDLGRERDEQFF.

This sequence joins TRBV27 and TRBJ2-3; D remains ambiguous. Germline V gene sequence: CDR1 MNHEY, CDR2 SMNVEV (reference sequence). Trimming took off 2 bases at V and 1 base at J, with 4 bases between the two ends. The CDR3 spans 13 residues. CDR3 protein: CASSLRGTDTQYF. CDR3 nucleotide sequence: TGTGCCAGCAGTTTACGGGGCACAGATACGCAGTATTTT.

V and J are TRBV27 and TRBJ2-1; perhaps TRBD2 as D (6 bases). CDR3 length equals 12 residues. Germline assignment: CDR1 MNHEY and CDR2 SMNVEV (reference sequence). The ends were cut back, 3 bases at V and 9 bases at J, with 9 bases in the middle. The CDR3 DNA reads as TGTGCCAGCAGTTTCGGGGGAGCTGAGCAGTTCTTC. Translated: CASSFGGAEQFF.

The gene calls are TRBV29-1 and TRBJ2-5; no clear D. Trimming left V 3 bases short and J 2 bases short, with 16 bases between. Looked up from germline, CDR1 is SQVTM and CDR2 is ANQGSEA. The CDR3 has 15 amino acids. CDR3: CSVEDRGSKQETQYF. DNA for the CDR3: TGCAGCGTTGAGGATCGCGGATCAAAGCAAGAGACCCAGTACTTC.

The J gene is TRBJ2-1, the V gene TRBV6-1; 12 bases agree with TRBD2. This CDR3 has 19 amino acids. The germline CDR1 and CDR2 sequences are MNHNS and SASEGT. Losses at the gene ends were 0 bases for V and 8 bases for J; bases not matched to a gene: 14. The DNA for the CDR3 is TGTGCCAGCAGTGAAGCGGACAGGAGTCCTAGCGGGAGGGAGGATGAGCAGTTCTTC. The encoded protein is CASSEADRSPSGREDEQFF.